The rows below give T cell receptor beta chains drawn from one sample of a study of cytomegalovirus exposure and HLA in healthy donors. The assay was immunoSEQ multiplex PCR, and TCRdb's table has in-frame clones only and misses some. The sample contains approximately 74,000 clones, about 79% of which appear only once. The sequenced sample was PBMCs. These receptors were collected from a middle-aged woman in good health and CMV-seronegative. Both conserved end residues are part of each CDR3. A D gene is named only where the DNA matches it firmly. Expanded clones are given a class, and other clones once, few, many or no size at all.

>-|TRBJ2-1|TRBD2|TRBV27
CASRLAGGGNEQFF
TGTGCCAGCCGGTTAGCGGGAGGGGGAAATGAGCAGTTCTTC
>-|TRBJ1-2|TRBD1|TRBV30
CAWSQPRTGGYGYTF
TGTGCCTGGAGTCAACCTCGCACAGGGGGCTATGGCTACACCTTC
>-|TRBJ1-2|-|TRBV28
CASSLARGYGYTF
TGTGCCAGCAGTTTAGCACGAGGCTATGGCTACACCTTC
>-|TRBJ1-5|-|TRBV19
CASSTREEPQHF
TGTGCCAGTAGTACCAGGGAGGAGCCCCAGCATTTT
>few|TRBJ2-7|-|TRBV28
CASSSTGKQYEQYF
TGTGCCAGCAGCTCAACAGGGAAGCAATACGAGCAGTACTTC
>-|TRBJ2-6|-|TRBV7-8
CASSILTGSGANVLTF
TGTGCCAGCAGCATCCTTACAGGGTCCGGGGCCAACGTCCTGACTTTC
>-|TRBJ2-1|TRBD2|TRBV11-3
CASSLGLAGGQKQFF
TGTGCCAGCAGCTTAGGGCTAGCGGGGGGCCAGAAGCAGTTCTTC
>-|TRBJ2-7|-|TRBV6-5
CASSSPRFAYEQYF
TGTGCCAGCAGTTCCCCCAGGTTTGCCTACGAGCAGTACTTC
>-|TRBJ1-2|TRBD1|TRBV18
CASSPPRTGGGGYTF
TGTGCCAGCTCACCACCCCGGACAGGGGGAGGTGGCTACACTTTC
>-|TRBJ2-3|-|TRBV19
CASSSARGMSTDTQYF
TGTGCCAGTAGTTCGGCCCGAGGCATGAGCACAGATACGCAGTATTTT
>-|TRBJ1-5|-|TRBV19
CASSISNQPQHF
TGTGCCAGTAGTATATCAAATCAGCCCCAGCATTTT
>once|TRBJ1-5|TRBD1|TRBV28
CASRTGGVEPQHF
TGTGCCAGCAGGACAGGGGGCGTGGAGCCCCAGCATTTT
>-|TRBJ2-1|-|TRBV2
CAGGHSLDNEQFF
TGTGCCGGGGGACACTCTCTAGACAATGAGCAGTTCTTC
>-|TRBJ1-1|TRBD1|TRBV28
CAILRGTGDKGTEAFF
TGTGCCATTTTACGGGGGACAGGGGATAAGGGCACTGAAGCTTTCTTT
>few|TRBJ1-2|TRBD1|TRBV29-1
CSVDSRTGVIGYTF
TGCAGCGTTGATTCCAGGACAGGGGTGATCGGCTACACCTTC
>-|TRBJ1-5|-|TRBV6-1
CASTQTGSGQPQHF
TGTGCCAGCACCCAAACAGGGTCTGGTCAGCCCCAGCATTTT
>-|TRBJ1-1|-|TRBV6-5
CASNKAGYTEAFF
TGTGCCAGCAACAAAGCGGGTTACACTGAAGCTTTCTTT
>few|TRBJ1-3|TRBD1|TRBV4-1
CASSQDRGQGEGSGNTIYF
TGCGCCAGCAGCCAAGATCGGGGACAGGGGGAAGGCTCTGGAAACACCATATATTTT
>-|TRBJ2-1|-|TRBV7-9
CASSIPLGDSSSYNEQFF
TGTGCCAGCAGCATCCCCCTGGGGGACTCTAGCTCCTACAATGAGCAGTTCTTC
>once|TRBJ1-6|TRBD1|TRBV12-5
CASGTHRDRGLHYNSPLHF
TGTGCTAGTGGCACCCACCGGGACAGGGGGCTCCATTATAATTCACCCCTCCACTTT
>-|TRBJ2-2|-|TRBV11-2
CASSLIEVGELFF
TGTGCCAGCAGCTTAATTGAGGTTGGGGAGCTGTTTTTT
>-|TRBJ2-3|-|TRBV14
CASSHFMAPTDTQYF
TGTGCCAGCAGCCATTTTATGGCTCCGACAGATACGCAGTATTTT
>-|TRBJ2-5|TRBD2|TRBV7-6
CASSSAGGLQETQYF
TGTGCCAGCAGCTCCGCGGGGGGTTTACAAGAGACCCAGTACTTC
>-|TRBJ1-1|-|TRBV28
CASSFVGQHNLNTEAFF
TGTGCCAGCAGTTTTGTAGGACAGCACAACTTGAACACTGAAGCTTTCTTT
>-|TRBJ1-2|-|TRBV6-1
CASSEGGPPLDYGYTF
TGTGCCAGCAGTGAAGGGGGGCCACCCTTGGACTATGGCTACACCTTC
>-|TRBJ1-3|-|TRBV21-1
CASSNLEAGDGNTIYF
TGTGCCAGCAGCAATTTGGAGGCAGGGGATGGAAACACCATATATTTT
>-|TRBJ2-3|TRBD2|TRBV7-2
CASSLWTSGRPDTQYF
TGTGCCAGCAGCCTTTGGACTAGCGGGAGGCCAGATACGCAGTATTTT
>-|TRBJ2-2|-|TRBV13
CASRVIGGETGELFF
TGTGCCAGCAGGGTAATAGGAGGGGAAACCGGGGAGCTGTTTTTT
>-|TRBJ2-1|-|TRBV5-1
CASSFSVYNEQFF
TGCGCCAGCAGCTTTAGCGTGTACAATGAGCAGTTCTTC
>few|TRBJ1-2|TRBD1|TRBV19
CASSILPGQGSDGYTF
TGTGCCAGTAGTATACTACCGGGACAGGGATCAGATGGCTACACCTTC